A selection of T cell receptor beta chains follows, all from one sample in a study of tumor-infiltrating lymphocytes in primary liver carcinoma. One entry per CDR3 protein, called by TCRdb with MiXCR from the multiplex PCR reads. The table lists approximately 320,000 distinct CDR3 sequences, 50% to 60% of them singletons, with over 15% in the top ten. Sequenced material: peripheral blood. The receptors were gathered from a woman aged 30 to 39 with primary liver carcinoma and hepatitis B virus infection. Each CDR3 is given with its conserved first and last residue. The D gene is left open where the match is weak. Only part of the rows carry a size: once, few, many, or a class if the clone is expanded.

abundance: .; d_gene: TRBD1; v_gene: TRBV4-3; j_gene: TRBJ1-6; CDR3nt: TGCGCCAGCAGCCAATTTCCGGGACAGTATAATTCACACCTCCACTTT; CDR3aa: CASSQFPGQYNSHLHF
abundance: .; d_gene: .; v_gene: TRBV28; j_gene: TRBJ2-7; CDR3nt: TGTGCCAGCAGTCCCCGGGAGCTGGAGGGCTACGAGCAGTACTTC; CDR3aa: CASSPRELEGYEQYF
abundance: once; d_gene: TRBD1; v_gene: TRBV4-1; j_gene: TRBJ1-4; CDR3nt: TGCGCCAGCCGCCCAACGGGACAGGGGATTGAAAAACTGTTTTTT; CDR3aa: CASRPTGQGIEKLFF
abundance: .; d_gene: .; v_gene: TRBV11-2; j_gene: TRBJ2-7; CDR3nt: TGTGCCAGCAGCTTAGGCAGCTGCGAGCAATACTTC; CDR3aa: CASSLGSCEQYF
abundance: many; d_gene: .; v_gene: TRBV6-5; j_gene: TRBJ1-1; CDR3nt: TGTGCCAGCAGTCTCGGTGAGGAAGCTTTCTTT; CDR3aa: CASSLGEEAFF
abundance: many; d_gene: .; v_gene: TRBV11-2; j_gene: TRBJ1-1; CDR3nt: TGTGCCAGCAGCCCCTTCGGGTATGAAGAAGCTTTCTTT; CDR3aa: CASSPFGYEEAFF
abundance: many; d_gene: TRBD2; v_gene: TRBV29-1; j_gene: TRBJ2-3; CDR3nt: TGCAGCGTTGTCCCAGCGGGGAACACAGATACGCAGTATTTT; CDR3aa: CSVVPAGNTDTQYF
abundance: many; d_gene: .; v_gene: TRBV12-3/TRBV12-4; j_gene: TRBJ2-1; CDR3nt: TGTGCCAGCAGTTCCTACAATGAGCAGTTCTTC; CDR3aa: CASSSYNEQFF
abundance: once; d_gene: TRBD2; v_gene: TRBV12-3/TRBV12-4; j_gene: TRBJ2-5; CDR3nt: TGTGTCAGCAGTTTCACCAGCGGGAGTAGAGAGACCCAGTACTTC; CDR3aa: CVSSFTSGSRETQYF
abundance: few; d_gene: .; v_gene: TRBV10-1; j_gene: TRBJ2-2; CDR3nt: TGCGCCAGCAGTGGAGGACTCTACACCGGGGAGCTGTTTTTT; CDR3aa: CASSGGLYTGELFF
abundance: once; d_gene: TRBD2; v_gene: TRBV29-1; j_gene: TRBJ2-3; CDR3nt: TGCAGCGTTGAGGTAGCGGGAGGGTGGGCAGATACGGAGTATTTT; CDR3aa: CSVEVAGGWADTEYF
abundance: .; d_gene: .; v_gene: TRBV11-2; j_gene: TRBJ1-2; CDR3nt: TGTGTCAGCAGCTTAACAACTATGACCTATGGCTACACCTTC; CDR3aa: CVSSLTTMTYGYTF
abundance: .; d_gene: .; v_gene: TRBV11-2; j_gene: TRBJ2-7; CDR3nt: TGTGCCATCAGCTTACGAACGGTGAGCTCCTACGAGCAGTACTTC; CDR3aa: CAISLRTVSSYEQYF
abundance: .; d_gene: .; v_gene: TRBV30; j_gene: TRBJ2-6; CDR3nt: TGTGCCTGGAGTGAGGACGGGCGTAGCTCTGGGGCCAACGTCCTGACTTTC; CDR3aa: CAWSEDGRSSGANVLTF
abundance: .; d_gene: TRBD1; v_gene: TRBV4-3; j_gene: TRBJ2-1; CDR3nt: TGCGGCAGCAGCCAAGGACAGGGGCCGAACTCCTACAATGAGCAGTTCTTC; CDR3aa: CGSSQGQGPNSYNEQFF
abundance: many; d_gene: TRBD2; v_gene: TRBV11-2; j_gene: TRBJ2-7; CDR3nt: TGTGCCAGCAGAAGAGCGGGAGGGAAGTCCTACGAGCAGTACTTC; CDR3aa: CASRRAGGKSYEQYF
abundance: .; d_gene: .; v_gene: TRBV7-9; j_gene: TRBJ2-6; CDR3nt: TGTGCCAGCTGCTTAGCGAGGGCCAACGTCCTGACTTTC; CDR3aa: CASCLARANVLTF
abundance: many; d_gene: .; v_gene: TRBV10-3; j_gene: TRBJ2-5; CDR3nt: TGTGCCATCTCCCCCGGCGAGGAGACCCAGTACTTC; CDR3aa: CAISPGEETQYF
abundance: .; d_gene: .; v_gene: TRBV5-6; j_gene: TRBJ2-1; CDR3nt: TGTGCCAGCAGCTTGTATACTAGGGAGGATGAGCAGTTCTTC; CDR3aa: CASSLYTREDEQFF
abundance: few; d_gene: TRBD1; v_gene: TRBV6-1; j_gene: TRBJ2-7; CDR3nt: TGTGCCAGCTCCTCAGGGGGTTACTCCTACGAGCAGTACTTC; CDR3aa: CASSSGGYSYEQYF
abundance: .; d_gene: .; v_gene: TRBV30; j_gene: TRBJ2-3; CDR3nt: TGTGCCTGGAGAGTCTATCTGTGGGGGGCAGATACGCAGTATTTT; CDR3aa: CAWRVYLWGADTQYF
abundance: few; d_gene: .; v_gene: TRBV6-5; j_gene: TRBJ1-1; CDR3nt: TGTGCCAGCAGTTACTCACGGGCGAACACTGAAGCTTTCTTT; CDR3aa: CASSYSRANTEAFF
abundance: few; d_gene: TRBD2; v_gene: TRBV5-1; j_gene: TRBJ2-7; CDR3nt: TGCGCCAGTACTCGAGGGGCCGGAGCGGGACTAGTCTACGAGCAGTACTTC; CDR3aa: CASTRGAGAGLVYEQYF
abundance: once; d_gene: .; v_gene: TRBV12-3/TRBV12-4; j_gene: TRBJ2-6; CDR3nt: TGTGTCAGCAGACCTCAGGGATCTGGGGTCAACGTCCTGACTTTC; CDR3aa: CVSRPQGSGVNVLTF
abundance: .; d_gene: TRBD1; v_gene: TRBV6-1; j_gene: TRBJ2-1; CDR3nt: TGTACCAGCAGATTACAGGGGTACGATGAGCAGTTCTTC; CDR3aa: CTSRLQGYDEQFF
abundance: .; d_gene: .; v_gene: TRBV6-2/TRBV6-3; j_gene: TRBJ1-5; CDR3nt: TGTGCCAGCAGTTACTTCGGCAGCAATCACCCCCAGCGTTTT; CDR3aa: CASSYFGSNHPQRF
abundance: many; d_gene: .; v_gene: TRBV29-1; j_gene: TRBJ2-7; CDR3nt: TGCAGCGTTGGCGGGATCTACGAGCAGTACTTC; CDR3aa: CSVGGIYEQYF
abundance: many; d_gene: TRBD2; v_gene: TRBV4-2; j_gene: TRBJ2-3; CDR3nt: TGTGCCAGCAGCCTCAGACTAGCGGGAGTAGAAGATACGCAGTATTTT; CDR3aa: CASSLRLAGVEDTQYF
abundance: many; d_gene: .; v_gene: TRBV6-6; j_gene: TRBJ1-1; CDR3nt: TGTGCCACCCTTCGGGGGACTGAAGCTTTCTTT; CDR3aa: CATLRGTEAFF
abundance: few; d_gene: .; v_gene: TRBV6-5; j_gene: TRBJ2-7; CDR3nt: TGTGCCAGCAGTTACTCGATCACAGCTAAGCACGAGCAGTACTTC; CDR3aa: CASSYSITAKHEQYF
abundance: .; d_gene: .; v_gene: TRBV4-1; j_gene: TRBJ2-2; CDR3nt: TGCGCCAGCAGCCGCGGAACCCTGGGGAGCACCGGGGAGCTGTTTTTT; CDR3aa: CASSRGTLGSTGELFF
abundance: .; d_gene: .; v_gene: TRBV4-3; j_gene: TRBJ2-3; CDR3nt: TGCGCCAGCAGCCAAGTATGGGGGTACCGCACAGATACGCAGTATTTT; CDR3aa: CASSQVWGYRTDTQYF
abundance: .; d_gene: TRBD2; v_gene: TRBV7-9; j_gene: TRBJ2-3; CDR3nt: TGTGCCAGCAGCCCTCCCGGGACTAACGGGAGGTGGGATACGCAGTATTTT; CDR3aa: CASSPPGTNGRWDTQYF
abundance: .; d_gene: .; v_gene: TRBV5-4; j_gene: TRBJ2-2; CDR3nt: TGTGCCAGCAGCTTGAGCTCCCCGGGGGAGCTGTTTTTC; CDR3aa: CASSLSSPGELFF
abundance: .; d_gene: .; v_gene: TRBV2; j_gene: TRBJ1-5; CDR3nt: TGTGCCAGCAGACTAACTGACCAGGGCAATCAGCCCCAGCATTTT; CDR3aa: CASRLTDQGNQPQHF
abundance: .; d_gene: .; v_gene: TRBV11-3; j_gene: TRBJ2-1; CDR3nt: TGTGCCAGCAGCCCGTGGTCCCTCAATGAGCAGTTCTTC; CDR3aa: CASSPWSLNEQFF
abundance: .; d_gene: TRBD1; v_gene: TRBV5-1; j_gene: TRBJ1-4; CDR3nt: TGCGCCAGCAGCCGCGGACAGGGGATGGAGAAACTGTTTTTT; CDR3aa: CASSRGQGMEKLFF
abundance: .; d_gene: TRBD1; v_gene: TRBV4-2; j_gene: TRBJ2-7; CDR3nt: TGTGCCAGCAGCCAGACGGGGACAGGGGCCTCCTACGAGCAGTACTTC; CDR3aa: CASSQTGTGASYEQYF
abundance: few; d_gene: .; v_gene: TRBV12-5; j_gene: TRBJ2-4; CDR3nt: TGTGCTAGTGGTTTGGGAACCACCGGGTCAGGAAACATTCAGTACTTC; CDR3aa: CASGLGTTGSGNIQYF
abundance: .; d_gene: TRBD1; v_gene: TRBV11-2; j_gene: TRBJ2-1; CDR3nt: TGTGTCAGCAGCCCGACAGGGACCTCAGAGCAGTTCTTC; CDR3aa: CVSSPTGTSEQFF
abundance: once; d_gene: .; v_gene: TRBV12-3/TRBV12-4; j_gene: TRBJ2-3; CDR3nt: TGTGCCAGCAGTTTAACATCGGGGTTAATGGCAGATACGCAGTATTTT; CDR3aa: CASSLTSGLMADTQYF
abundance: .; d_gene: .; v_gene: TRBV5-4; j_gene: TRBJ2-3; CDR3nt: TGTGCCAGCAGCTTGGCTGTGAGCACAGATACGCAGTATTTT; CDR3aa: CASSLAVSTDTQYF
abundance: many; d_gene: .; v_gene: TRBV6-6; j_gene: TRBJ1-1; CDR3nt: TGTGCCAGCAGTTACTTAGGGGACACTGAAGCTTTCTTT; CDR3aa: CASSYLGDTEAFF
abundance: many; d_gene: .; v_gene: TRBV12-3/TRBV12-4; j_gene: TRBJ2-5; CDR3nt: TGTGCCAGCTCTTATCCAGGGACCCAGTACTTC; CDR3aa: CASSYPGTQYF
abundance: few; d_gene: .; v_gene: TRBV6-2/TRBV6-3; j_gene: TRBJ2-5; CDR3nt: TGTGCCAGCAGTTTGTCGGGACAATCTTTTGAGACCCAGTACTTC; CDR3aa: CASSLSGQSFETQYF
abundance: few; d_gene: .; v_gene: TRBV10-1; j_gene: TRBJ2-5; CDR3nt: TGCGCCAGCAGTGAGCCGAGACGGCCTTATCCCCAAGAGACCCAGTACTTC; CDR3aa: CASSEPRRPYPQETQYF
abundance: .; d_gene: TRBD1; v_gene: TRBV5-1; j_gene: TRBJ2-7; CDR3nt: TGCGCCAGCAGCTTGGCCAAGTCTCGTCAGGGGGCGGACGAGCAGTACTTC; CDR3aa: CASSLAKSRQGADEQYF
abundance: .; d_gene: .; v_gene: TRBV7-9; j_gene: TRBJ2-7; CDR3nt: TGTGCTAGCAGCTTAGCCTCGACGGTGAACGAGCAGTACTTC; CDR3aa: CASSLASTVNEQYF
abundance: many; d_gene: .; v_gene: TRBV6-2/TRBV6-3; j_gene: TRBJ2-1; CDR3nt: TGTGCCAGCAGTTACCCTAACAGGGGAGGTGAGCAGTTCTTC; CDR3aa: CASSYPNRGGEQFF
abundance: .; d_gene: TRBD1; v_gene: TRBV30; j_gene: TRBJ1-5; CDR3nt: TGTGCCTGGAGTTCGGACAGGGCGCAGCCCCAGCATTTT; CDR3aa: CAWSSDRAQPQHF
abundance: many; d_gene: .; v_gene: TRBV6-5; j_gene: TRBJ2-5; CDR3nt: TGTGCCAGCAGTTACTCGTGGGGTAGCGGCCAAGAGACCCAGTACTTC; CDR3aa: CASSYSWGSGQETQYF
abundance: .; d_gene: TRBD1; v_gene: TRBV7-8; j_gene: TRBJ2-3; CDR3nt: TGTGCCAGTAGCCTTGGACAGGGAACAGATACGCAGTATTTT; CDR3aa: CASSLGQGTDTQYF
abundance: .; d_gene: .; v_gene: TRBV5-1; j_gene: TRBJ2-1; CDR3nt: TGCGCCAGCAGCCCCGGTCGGGGGACCTACAATGAGCAGTTCTTC; CDR3aa: CASSPGRGTYNEQFF
abundance: .; d_gene: TRBD2; v_gene: TRBV11-2; j_gene: TRBJ2-1; CDR3nt: TGTGCCAGCAGCCTGACTAGCGGGAGCAGCAATGAGCAGTTCTTC; CDR3aa: CASSLTSGSSNEQFF
abundance: many; d_gene: .; v_gene: TRBV11-2; j_gene: TRBJ2-5; CDR3nt: TGTGCCAGCAGACGACTTGGGGGGGCAGACCAAGAGACCCAGTACTTC; CDR3aa: CASRRLGGADQETQYF
abundance: few; d_gene: TRBD1; v_gene: TRBV12-3/TRBV12-4; j_gene: TRBJ1-2; CDR3nt: TGTGCCAGCAGTTTACGGACAGGGACGGAAGGCTACACCTTC; CDR3aa: CASSLRTGTEGYTF
abundance: .; d_gene: TRBD2; v_gene: TRBV12-3/TRBV12-4; j_gene: TRBJ2-5; CDR3nt: TGTGCCAGCGGTTACCGGACTAGCGGGATGGAGACCCAGTACTTC; CDR3aa: CASGYRTSGMETQYF
abundance: few; d_gene: TRBD1; v_gene: TRBV4-3; j_gene: TRBJ2-7; CDR3nt: TGCGCCAGCGCCCGAGACAGGGCCTACGAGCGGTACTTC; CDR3aa: CASARDRAYERYF
abundance: .; d_gene: TRBD1; v_gene: TRBV7-9; j_gene: TRBJ1-4; CDR3nt: TGTGCCAGCAGCTCAGGGACAGTGATGCCTAATGAAAAACTGTTTTTT; CDR3aa: CASSSGTVMPNEKLFF